The clone carrying this T cell receptor (beta chain) was recorded many times. This sample was taken from a study of Graves' ophthalmopathy and Graves' hyperthyroidism. Amplified material comprised TCR beta CDR3 regions derived from RNA transcripts. The workflow started with a first-round RT-PCR run with HTBI primers and then moved on to a second-round multiplex PCR. Via MiXCR, TCRdb re-called the multiplex PCR reads, giving one row per CDR3 protein. This table has 900,000 to 1,200,000 distinct CDR3 sequences, 35% to 45% appearing once. Germline V CDR1 and CDR2: SNHLY, FYNNEI. V lost 10 bases, J lost 0 bases, and 15 bases stayed unmatched. The CDR3 runs to 18 residues.

This chain uses TRBV2 with TRBJ2-7; 13 bases align to TRBD2. The sequence came from an adult man with Graves' hyperthyroidism. Sequenced sample: peripheral blood or thyroid tissue (not recorded which). CDR3 in amino acids: CANEGGLAGKVSSYEQYF. CDR3 bases: TGTGCCAACGAGGGGGGACTAGCGGGGAAAGTCAGCTCCTACGAGCAGTACTTC.